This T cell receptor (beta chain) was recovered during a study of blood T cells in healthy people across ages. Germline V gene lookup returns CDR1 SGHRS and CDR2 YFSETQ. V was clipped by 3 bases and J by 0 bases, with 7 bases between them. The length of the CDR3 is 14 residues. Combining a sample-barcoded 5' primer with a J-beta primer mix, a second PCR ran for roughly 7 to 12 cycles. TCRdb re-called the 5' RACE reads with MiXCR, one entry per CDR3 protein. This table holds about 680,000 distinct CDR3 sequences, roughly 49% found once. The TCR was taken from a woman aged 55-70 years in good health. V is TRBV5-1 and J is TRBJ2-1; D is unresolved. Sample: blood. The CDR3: CASSSYYSYNEQFF. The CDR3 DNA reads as TGCGCCAGCAGCTCCTATTACTCCTACAATGAGCAGTTCTTC.